A single sample is the source of the 22 T cell receptor beta chains below, sequenced in a study of T cell changes during pregnancy in multiple sclerosis. Sequenced by immunoSEQ multiplex PCR; TCRdb stores in-frame clones only, minus some. In the table there are roughly 38,000 clones, about 93% of which are singletons. This specimen consisted of CD4+ T cells from peripheral blood mononuclear cells, obtained in the third trimester of pregnancy. Receptor source: a female donor with multiple sclerosis, enrolled in a pregnancy study.

This chain connects TRBV11-3 to TRBJ2-3, with TRBD2 matching over 8 bases. This CDR3 is built from 15 residues. J was trimmed by 5 bases and V by 5 bases; bases with no gene match: 9. CDR1 is SGHNT and CDR2 is YENEEA in the germline V gene. The CDR3 sequence is CASSPRGGFKDTQYF. In DNA, the CDR3 is TGTGCCAGCAGCCCTCGGGGGGGCTTTAAAGATACGCAGTATTTT.

The gene calls are TRBV25-1 and TRBJ1-1, with a weak D call TRBD1 (5 bases). The ends were cut back, 8 bases at V and 13 bases at J, with 23 bases in the middle. This CDR3 is built from 13 residues. Germline loops: CDR1 MGHDK, CDR2 SYGVNS. The CDR3 here is CASETWEGAARFF. The CDR3 bases are TGTGCCAGCGAGACGTGGGAAGGGGCCGCCCGTTTCTTT.

This chain joins TRBV18 and TRBJ1-5; D call uncertain. Per germline, CDR1 KGHSH and CDR2 LQKENI. There are 14 residues in the CDR3. V shed 5 bases and J shed 6 bases, with 14 bases lying between them. Written as DNA, the CDR3 is TGTGCCAGCTCAATTAGACGGGAGAGTCAGCCCCAGCATTTT. Translation gives CASSIRRESQPQHF. The full variable domain, its missing parts supplied by reference TRBV18 and TRBJ1-5, is NAGVMQNPRHLVRRRGQEARLRCSPMKGHSHVYWYRQLPEEGLKFMVYLQKENIIDESGMPKERFSAEFPKEGPSILRIQQVVRGDSAAYFCASSIRRESQPQHFGDGTRLSIL.

The chain joins TRBV13 to TRBJ2-7; D is possibly TRBD2 (6 bases). Trimming removed 1 base from V and 0 bases from J, with 13 bases in between. Germline CDR1 is PRHDT and CDR2 is FYEKMQ (reference sequence). CDR3 length: 16 amino acids. CDR3 loop: CASSLVAGPSSYEQYF. DNA for the CDR3: TGTGCCAGCAGCTTAGTTGCGGGACCCAGCTCCTACGAGCAGTACTTC.

V usage is TRBV6-6 and J usage is TRBJ2-3, with 7 bases lining up with TRBD2. The germline V gene encodes CDR1 MNHNY and CDR2 SVGAGI (reference sequence). This CDR3 region has 14 residues. V shed 7 bases, J shed 5 bases, and the junction held 9 bases outside the gene matches. In nucleotides, the CDR3 is TGTGCCAGCACCCTGGGGGGGGTTATAGATACGCAGTATTTT. Its translation: CASTLGGVIDTQYF.

V is TRBV19 and J is TRBJ2-7; 12 nucleotides align to TRBD2. CDR1 and CDR2 (germline): LNHDA, SQIVND (reference sequence). V shed 5 bases and J 6 bases; nucleotides not matched to a gene: 2. This CDR3 contains 13 residues. CDR3 DNA: TGTGCCAGTAGTGGACTAGCGGGGCTCGAGCAGTACTTC. Translating it yields CASSGLAGLEQYF.

J is TRBJ1-1 and V is TRBV6-5, with a tentative D call TRBD1 (5 bases). The CDR3 length is 14 residues. Trimming took off 1 base at V and 5 bases at J, with 11 bases between the two ends. From germline, CDR1 is MNHEY and CDR2 SVGAGI. The CDR3 protein is CASSYYAGRTEAFF. CDR3 nucleotide sequence: TGTGCCAGCAGTTACTACGCAGGGCGAACTGAAGCTTTCTTT.

The chain is built from TRBV6-1 and TRBJ2-5, with TRBD2 identical over 9 bases. This CDR3 contains 17 residues. Germline CDR1 reads MNHNS; CDR2 reads SASEGT. The junction had 12 bases not matched to a gene; V was cut back by 2 bases and J by 5 bases. The CDR3 DNA reads TGTGCCAGCAGTGAACTAGCGGGAAGCCCCTGGAGGGAGACCCAGTACTTC. Protein product: CASSELAGSPWRETQYF.

The rearrangement links TRBV29-1 to TRBJ2-7; 7 nucleotides agree with TRBD1. This CDR3 region has 15 residues. From germline, CDR1 is SQVTM and CDR2 ANQGSEA. Losses at the gene ends were 2 bases for V and 3 bases for J; bases not matched to a gene: 10. CDR3 nucleotide sequence: TGCAGCGTTGAAAAGCCGACAGGGACCCACTACGAGCAGTACTTC. This sequence encodes CSVEKPTGTHYEQYF.

CDR3 bases: TGTGCCAGCACCCCACTAGCGGGAATCTACAATGAGCAGTTCTTC. Amino acid sequence: CASTPLAGIYNEQFF. The chain combines TRBV9 with TRBJ2-1, with 10 positions matching TRBD2. The V segment lost 6 bases and the J segment 3 bases; nucleotides outside the gene matches: 6. The CDR3 loop spans 15 amino acids. Germline lookup yields CDR1 SGDLS and CDR2 YYNGEE.

The chain has TRBV13 and TRBJ1-2; the D gene is possibly TRBD1 (6 bases). Per germline, CDR1 PRHDT and CDR2 FYEKMQ (reference sequence). The CDR3 extends over 16 amino acids. Trimming cost V 7 bases and J 3 bases, with 21 bases left between them. CDR3 loop: CASTLYRVSNYYGYTF. The CDR3 DNA reads TGTGCCAGCACCCTTTACAGGGTTTCGAACTACTATGGCTACACCTTC.

This chain connects TRBV6-4 to TRBJ2-7; a possible D gene is TRBD2 (5 bases). Per germline, CDR1 MRHNA and CDR2 SNTAGT. V lost 2 bases, J lost 3 bases, and 14 bases lay in between. The CDR3 length is 15 residues. This CDR3 is CASSDGSEGIYEQYF. The CDR3 nucleotides are TGTGCCAGCAGTGACGGGAGCGAGGGAATCTACGAGCAGTACTTC.

The V gene is TRBV28, the J gene TRBJ2-5; 7 nucleotides agree with TRBD2. Germline-derived CDR1 and CDR2 are MDHEN and SYDVKM. With V trimmed by 7 bases and J by 3 bases, 2 bases remained unmatched. CDR3 length: 12 amino acids. The CDR3 loop is CASTSGKETQYF. As DNA, the CDR3 is TGTGCCAGCACTAGCGGAAAAGAGACCCAGTACTTC.

The chain recombines TRBV27 with TRBJ2-1; possibly TRBD2 for D (6 bases). V shed 7 bases and J shed 8 bases, with 18 bases lying between them. The CDR3 has 14 residues. CDR1 and CDR2 (germline): MNHEY, SMNVEV (reference sequence). CDR3 sequence (DNA): TGTGCCAGCATGAGGGGTCTTTCTAGCGATGAGCAGTTCTTC. This translates into CASMRGLSSDEQFF.

The gene calls are TRBV18 and TRBJ2-1, with 7 nucleotides matching TRBD1. Germline V gene sequence: CDR1 KGHSH, CDR2 LQKENI. V was clipped by 0 bases and J by 4 bases; unmatched bases: 6. This CDR3 region has 16 residues. CDR3 amino acids: CASSPPRDRVYNEQFF. In DNA, the CDR3 is TGTGCCAGCTCACCACCGAGAGACAGGGTATACAATGAGCAGTTCTTC.

The sample holds one count of this clone. The chain employs TRBV7-8 and TRBJ1-2, with D uncertain. Trimming left V 5 bases short and J 3 bases short, with 22 bases between. The length of the CDR3 is 17 residues. Germline V gene sequence: CDR1 SGHVS, CDR2 FQNEAQ. DNA of the CDR3: TGTGCCAGCAGCCCTAGCCGGGTTGGGTTCAGCGACTATGGCTACACCTTC. Translation gives CASSPSRVGFSDYGYTF.

A single count supports this clone. J is TRBJ2-2 and V is TRBV7-2; weak D call: TRBD1 (6 bases). This CDR3 is 14 amino acids long. Between the trimmed V and J ends, which lost 4 bases and 5 bases, there was a span of 11 bases. Germline V CDR1 and CDR2: SGHTA, FQGNSA. CDR3 sequence (DNA): TGTGCCAGCAGCTGGGGGCCGCTTACCGGGGAGCTGTTTTTT. Translation gives CASSWGPLTGELFF.

The chain is built from TRBV27 and TRBJ1-4; 9 bases line up with TRBD1. The V gene's germline CDR1 is MNHEY and CDR2 SMNVEV (reference sequence). The J segment lost 7 bases and the V segment lost 2 bases, leaving 11 bases of the junction unmatched. The CDR3 is 17 residues long. As DNA, the CDR3 is TGTGCCAGCAGTTTACCCCCCGACAGGGGGAACTGTGAAAAACTGTTTTTT. Amino acid sequence: CASSLPPDRGNCEKLFF. Looking up the rest from reference TRBV27 and TRBJ1-4 gives the full variable domain: EAQVTQNPRYLITVTGKKLTVTCSQNMNHEYMSWYRQDPGLGLRQIYYSMNVEVTDKGDVPEGYKVSRKEKRNFPLILESPSPNQTSLYFCASSLPPDRGNCEKLFFGSGTQLSVL.

This clone was recorded only once. The CDR3 loop reads CASMLISGNTIYF. The CDR3 nucleotides read TGTGCCAGCATGCTAATCTCTGGAAACACCATATATTTT. The chain carries TRBV6-1 and TRBJ1-3; no clear D. CDR3 length: 13 amino acids. V was cut by 7 bases and J by 0 bases, with 7 bases left in between. Germline CDR1 MNHNS, CDR2 SASEGT.

Only one count was recorded for this clone. V is TRBV4-1 and J is TRBJ1-2; D possibly corresponds to TRBD1 (6 bases). CDR3 length equals 17 residues. Trimming removed 4 bases from V and 7 bases from J, with 25 bases in between. CDR1 MGHRA and CDR2 YSYEKL come from the germline V gene. In nucleotides, the CDR3 is TGCGCCAGCAGCCTCCTACACCTTGGGGGGGGCCCTGGTGGCTACACCTTC. Amino acid sequence: CASSLLHLGGGPGGYTF.

This clone is a singleton in its sample. The rearrangement joins TRBV6-6 to TRBJ2-1, with TRBD2 matching over 9 bases. V shed 7 bases and J 8 bases; nucleotides not matched to a gene: 15. This CDR3 spans 16 amino acids. Germline CDR1 is MNHNY and CDR2 is SVGAGI (reference sequence). The CDR3 DNA is TGTGCCAGCAACCCCCGAGCGGGGGGCCTTGGCTATGAGCAGTTCTTC. It yields the protein CASNPRAGGLGYEQFF.

The rearrangement joins TRBV5-1 to TRBJ1-5; weak D call: TRBD1 (5 bases). The CDR3 is made up of 19 amino acids. CDR1 is SGHRS, CDR2 YFSETQ, per germline. Trimming took 3 bases from V and 0 from J, leaving 22 bases between them. The CDR3 reads CASSSPWGGSSYSNQPQHF. The CDR3 nucleotides are TGCGCCAGCAGCTCCCCCTGGGGGGGGTCATCATATAGCAATCAGCCCCAGCATTTT.